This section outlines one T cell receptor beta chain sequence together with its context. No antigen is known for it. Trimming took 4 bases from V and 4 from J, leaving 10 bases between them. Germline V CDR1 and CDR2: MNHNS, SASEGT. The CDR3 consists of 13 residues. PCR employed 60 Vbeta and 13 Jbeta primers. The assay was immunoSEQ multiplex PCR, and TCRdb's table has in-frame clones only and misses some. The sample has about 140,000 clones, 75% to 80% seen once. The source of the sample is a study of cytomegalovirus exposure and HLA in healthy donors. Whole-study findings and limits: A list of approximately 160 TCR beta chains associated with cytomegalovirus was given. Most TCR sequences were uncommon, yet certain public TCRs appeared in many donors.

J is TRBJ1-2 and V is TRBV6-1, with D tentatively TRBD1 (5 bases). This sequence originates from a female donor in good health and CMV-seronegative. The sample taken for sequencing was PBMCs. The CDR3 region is CASSVETAYGYTF. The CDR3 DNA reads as TGTGCCAGCAGTGTTGAGACAGCCTATGGCTACACCTTC.